Sequencing of this T cell receptor beta chain was carried out in a study of CD8 T cells in Susac syndrome. Overall study results and limits: It was acknowledged by the study that relatively few individuals were included in its TCR sequencing and HLA analysis.

CD8+ and CD4+ blood T cells underwent TCR beta sequencing. The Susac syndrome patients fit the recently defined diagnostic criteria for definite or probable disease. As regards this clonotype: Antigen specificity is unknown.

Germline loops: CDR1 KGHSH, CDR2 LQKENI. There are 12 residues in the CDR3. V shed 5 bases and J shed 7 bases, with 8 bases lying between them. RNA totalling roughly 0.45 to 1 ug underwent reverse transcription with random hexamers. immunoSEQ multiplex PCR amplified TCR beta CDR3 across 54 Vbeta, 13 Jbeta. MiXCR was run by TCRdb on the immunoSEQ multiplex PCR reads, yielding one entry per CDR3 protein. The repertoire holds some 130,000 distinct CDR3 sequences, with about 95% as singletons. The sequenced sample was CD8+ T cells from PBMCs. The clonotype comes from a human donor with Susac syndrome. This sequence joins TRBV18 and TRBJ2-2; no clear D. CDR3 region: CASSVTDGELFF. For the CDR3, the DNA is TGTGCCAGCTCAGTCACGGACGGGGAGCTGTTTTTT.